The 6 T cell receptor beta chains below come from one sample, sequenced in a study of T cells in Graves' hyperthyroidism and ophthalmopathy. TCR beta CDR3 region amplification was performed from RNA transcripts. Researchers ran a first-round RT-PCR on the TCR CDR3 using the HTBI primer set. Via MiXCR, TCRdb re-called the multiplex PCR reads, giving one row per CDR3 protein. The sample has about 510,000 distinct CDR3 sequences, about 14% seen once; the top ten hold about 15%. The sequencing input was blood. Receptor source: a woman aged 40 to 55 with Graves' hyperthyroidism.

The V gene is TRBV7-3, the J gene TRBJ2-3; D unclear. V was trimmed by 2 bases and J by 0 bases, leaving 9 bases between them. The CDR3 contains 15 residues. CDR1 SGHTA and CDR2 FQGTGA come from the germline V gene. The CDR3 DNA sequence: TGTGCCAGCAGCTTACCTCCGATAAGCACAGATACGCAGTATTTT. Protein product: CASSLPPISTDTQYF.

V gene TRBV9 combines with J gene TRBJ2-1, with a possible D match to TRBD1 (5 bases). This CDR3 is built from 15 residues. Trimming left V 4 bases short and J 5 bases short, with 16 bases between. Germline V gene data show CDR1 as SGDLS and CDR2 as YYNGEE. The CDR3 loop is CASSPRQTADNEQFF. The CDR3 bases are TGTGCCAGCAGCCCCCGACAGACGGCAGACAATGAGCAGTTCTTC.

This clonotype was seen repeatedly, ten times or more. This chain uses TRBV28 with TRBJ2-7; no definite D call. The CDR3 spans 13 residues. Germline V gene sequence: CDR1 MDHEN, CDR2 SYDVKM. V was shortened by 7 bases and J by 4 bases, with 14 bases between the two germline ends. DNA for the CDR3: TGTGCCAGCAAAAAGAGGCGGATATACGAGCAGTACTTC. Amino acids: CASKKRRIYEQYF.

This clonotype was observed at least ten times. The chain carries TRBV20-1 and TRBJ1-5; no firm D call. This CDR3 has 15 amino acids. The V end lost 3 bases, the J end lost 5 bases, and 17 bases lay between the germline ends. Germline V gene sequence: CDR1 DFQATT, CDR2 SNEGSKA (reference sequence). The CDR3 bases are TGCAGTGCTAGCCAAATCGGACGGGTAGATCAGCCCCAGCATTTT. Protein product: CSASQIGRVDQPQHF.

In its sample, this clonotype was seen many times. This rearrangement joins TRBV7-9 to TRBJ2-3; 8 bases line up with TRBD2. The V gene end was trimmed by 4 bases and the J gene end by 2 bases; junction bases not matched to a gene: 8. The CDR3 has 16 amino acids. The germline CDR1 and CDR2 sequences are SEHNR and FQNEAQ (reference sequence). The CDR3 coding sequence is TGTGCCAGCAGCTCGGGACTAGGGAAGATCACAGATACGCAGTATTTT. It specifies CASSSGLGKITDTQYF. Using reference TRBV7-9 and TRBJ2-3 for the parts outside the CDR3, the full variable domain is DTGVSQNPRHKITKRGQNVTFRCDPISEHNRLYWYRQTLGQGPEFLTYFQNEAQLEKSRLLSDRFSAERPKGSFSTLEIQRTEQGDSAMYLCASSSGLGKITDTQYFGPGTRLTVL.

This clonotype has a count of ten or more. This rearrangement joins TRBV5-8 to TRBJ2-7; 9 nucleotides align to TRBD2. The V and J ends lost 3 bases and 6 bases, in that order; junction bases with no gene match: 10. CDR1 is SGHTS and CDR2 is YDEGEE in the germline V gene. The CDR3 runs 15 residues. The CDR3 sequence is CASSSNSGSTAEQYF. The CDR3 DNA reads TGTGCCAGCAGCTCAAATAGCGGGAGTACCGCCGAGCAGTACTTC.